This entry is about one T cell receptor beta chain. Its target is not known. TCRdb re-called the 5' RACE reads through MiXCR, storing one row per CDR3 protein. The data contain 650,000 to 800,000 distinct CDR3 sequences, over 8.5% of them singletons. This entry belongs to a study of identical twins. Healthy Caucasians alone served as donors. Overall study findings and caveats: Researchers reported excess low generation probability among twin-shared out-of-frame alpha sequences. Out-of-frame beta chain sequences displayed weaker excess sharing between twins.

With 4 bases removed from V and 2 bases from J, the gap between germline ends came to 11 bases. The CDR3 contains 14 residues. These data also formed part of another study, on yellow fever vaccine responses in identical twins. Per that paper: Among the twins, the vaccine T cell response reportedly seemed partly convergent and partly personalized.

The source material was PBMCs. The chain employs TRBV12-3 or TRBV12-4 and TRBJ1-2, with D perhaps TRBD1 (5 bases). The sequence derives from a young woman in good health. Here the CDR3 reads CASSSLGLNYGYTF. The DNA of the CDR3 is TGTGCCAGCAGTTCGTTGGGGCTCAACTATGGCTACACCTTC.